This TCR beta chain was captured in a study of T cell responses to AZD1222 COVID-19 vaccine. Overall study results and limits: Spike-specific TCR repertoires showed rising breadth and depth after two AZD1222 doses. Baseline testing showed seropositivity in only six or seven AZD1222 recipients. Researchers report vaccine-associated CD4 TCRs spanning spike, with dominance at 160-218 and 743-854.

Clones were read by immunoSEQ multiplex PCR, and TCRdb kept only the in-frame ones, dropping some. The table lists some 120,000 clones, approximately 83% of them singletons. This clone was found once. Its antigen is undetermined. The CDR3 covers 12 residues. Per the germline V gene, CDR1 is GTSNPN and CDR2 is SVGIG (reference sequence). Trimming took off 4 bases at V and 5 bases at J, with 10 bases between the two ends. The clonotype originates from an adult in good health. This chain uses TRBV30 with TRBJ2-3; possibly TRBD2 for D (6 bases). This sample comprised peripheral blood, obtained on day 0 of MenACWY control vaccination. This chain's CDR3 is CAWMGGGDTQYF. The DNA for the CDR3 is TGTGCCTGGATGGGAGGCGGAGATACGCAGTATTTT.